The 5 T cell receptor beta chains below come from one sample, sequenced in a study of blood T cell repertoires in COVID-19. Assay used: immunoSEQ multiplex PCR; TCRdb lists only in-frame clones, some missing. This sample carries about 260,000 clones, roughly 85% of them seen once, and the ten largest clones take about 14%. The sample taken for sequencing was peripheral blood. The receptor source for this set is a human donor in a cohort sampled during active COVID-19.

V and J are TRBV18 and TRBJ1-6; no firm D call. Germline V gene sequence: CDR1 KGHSH, CDR2 LQKENI. With 6 bases removed from V and 9 bases from J, the gap between germline ends came to 21 bases. The CDR3 is 16 residues long. The CDR3 DNA is TGTGCCAGCTCTCCCTCCGTGGGCAGAAATGGTTCACCCCTCCACTTT. Protein product: CASSPSVGRNGSPLHF.

The CDR3 region is CASSQDGGGTGELFF. The CDR3 DNA sequence: TGTGCCAGCAGCCAAGACGGCGGAGGGACCGGGGAGCTGTTTTTT. V and J are TRBV4-2 and TRBJ2-2, with D tentatively TRBD2 (6 bases). The CDR3 contains 15 residues. Trimming pared 0 bases from V and 5 bases from J, leaving 10 bases between. Looked up from germline, CDR1 is LGHNA and CDR2 is YNFKEQ.

This rearrangement joins TRBV5-6 to TRBJ2-3; weak D call: TRBD2 (6 bases). The ends were cut back, 8 bases at V and 2 bases at J, with 15 bases in the middle. The CDR3 has 14 residues. Germline lookup yields CDR1 SGHDT and CDR2 YYEEEE. The CDR3 spells CASCSSDYTDTQYF. In nucleotides, the CDR3 is TGTGCCAGTTGCTCTAGCGATTACACAGATACGCAGTATTTT.

The chain joins TRBV19 to TRBJ2-3; TRBD2 aligns across 8 bases. Germline V gene sequence: CDR1 LNHDA, CDR2 SQIVND (reference sequence). Trimming removed 5 bases from V and 2 bases from J; junction bases left unmatched: 12. The CDR3 totals 17 residues. The CDR3 is CASSSGLAPGTTDTQYF. In DNA, the CDR3 is TGTGCCAGTAGTTCAGGACTAGCCCCGGGTACCACAGATACGCAGTATTTT.

The chain has TRBV2 and TRBJ2-3, with TRBD2 matching 12 bases. J lost 0 bases, V lost 6 bases, and 10 bases had no gene match. The CDR3 spans 18 residues. In germline, CDR1 is SNHLY, CDR2 FYNNEI. This CDR3 is CASSLLAGGPSSTDTQYF. Written as DNA, the CDR3 is TGTGCCAGCAGCCTTCTAGCGGGAGGGCCGTCTAGCACAGATACGCAGTATTTT.